This is a list of T cell receptor beta chains from one sample in a study of identifying expanded T cells in peripheral blood. Method: immunoSEQ multiplex PCR; TCRdb's copy keeps in-frame clones and lacks some. The repertoire has 75,000 to 95,000 clones, approximately 84% of them found once; the top ten carry around 4%. The sequenced sample was blood. The receptors shown here come from a person aged 18 to 75 in good health. The CDR3 runs from the conserved cysteine through the conserved F or W. D genes are given only for firm matches. The size of a clone is reported for some rows only, either as once, few or many, or as a class for expanded clones.

NA	TRBV9	NA	TRBJ1-5	TGTGCCAGCAGTTTAACGGGGTCCGATCAGCCCCAGCATTTT	CASSLTGSDQPQHF
TRBD1	TRBV27	NA	TRBJ1-2	TGTGCCAGCAGTGGAGGACAGGATTTTAACTATGGCTACACCTTC	CASSGGQDFNYGYTF
NA	TRBV7-2	NA	TRBJ1-6	TGTGCCAGCAGCTTGGGACCGAATAATTCACCCCTCCACTTT	CASSLGPNNSPLHF
NA	TRBV11-2	NA	TRBJ1-2	TGTGCCAGCAGCTTAGTAAGTGGACGGCTTGGCTCTGGCTACACCTTC	CASSLVSGRLGSGYTF
TRBD2	TRBV7-2	few	TRBJ2-5	TGTGCCAGCGGTTCAGCGGGGGGGCGGGAGACCCAGTACTTC	CASGSAGGRETQYF
NA	TRBV6-6	once	TRBJ1-2	TGTGCCAGCAGTTACGCAGGAACACAGGCTTATGGCTACACCTTC	CASSYAGTQAYGYTF
NA	TRBV5-4	NA	TRBJ2-1	TGTGCCAGCAGCTTACCGGGACAAGAGTTCAACAATGAGCAGTTCTTC	CASSLPGQEFNNEQFF
TRBD1	TRBV4-1	NA	TRBJ1-1	TGCGCCAGCAGCCCCCACAGGGGTAAGATCGGTGAAGCTTTCTTT	CASSPHRGKIGEAFF
TRBD2	TRBV4-3	NA	TRBJ2-1	TGCGCCAGCAGCCAAGATCTTGGGGGGGCCTACAATGAGCAGTTCTTC	CASSQDLGGAYNEQFF
NA	TRBV14	NA	TRBJ2-7	TGTGCCAGCAGCCCTCGCACAATGGACGAGCAGTACTTC	CASSPRTMDEQYF
NA	TRBV4-3	NA	TRBJ1-1	TGCGCCAGCAGCCAAGATTCCGGGGTATGGAACACTGAAGCTTTCTTT	CASSQDSGVWNTEAFF
NA	TRBV19	NA	TRBJ2-7	TGTGCCAGTAGAGGACAGGGAGCGGGGGAGCAGTACTTC	CASRGQGAGEQYF
NA	TRBV4-1	NA	TRBJ1-1	TGCGCCAGCCGCCTCCCGGGGGGGAGGAATACTGAAGCTTTCTTT	CASRLPGGRNTEAFF
NA	TRBV21-1	NA	TRBJ1-1	TGTGCCAGCAGCGGCCGGACAGGGGAGGACACTGAAGCTTTCTTT	CASSGRTGEDTEAFF
NA	TRBV5-8	NA	TRBJ2-5	TGTGCCAGCAGGTTCCGGGAAGAGACCCAGTACTTC	CASRFREETQYF
NA	TRBV13	NA	TRBJ2-1	TGTGCCAGCAGACACGATCAGACGAAAGAGCAGTTCTTC	CASRHDQTKEQFF
TRBD1	TRBV7-9	NA	TRBJ1-5	TGTGCCAGCAGTTCCGGGACAGCCAATCAGCCCCAGCATTTT	CASSSGTANQPQHF
NA	TRBV4-1	NA	TRBJ1-1	TGCGCCAGCAGCCAAATGCGAGGAGGAAGGAGCACTGAAGCTTTCTTT	CASSQMRGGRSTEAFF
TRBD1	TRBV19	few	TRBJ2-7	TGTGCCAGTAGCCCGGGACAGCCCTACGAGCAGTACTTC	CASSPGQPYEQYF
NA	TRBV5-6	many	TRBJ1-2	TGTGCCAGCAGCTTGTGGTCAGCTAAGTATGGCTACACCTTC	CASSLWSAKYGYTF
NA	TRBV5-6	NA	TRBJ1-2	TGTGCCAGCAGCCGACCGAAGGGGCCATGGGGCTACACCTTC	CASSRPKGPWGYTF
NA	TRBV7-9	NA	TRBJ2-1	TGTGCCAGCAGCCCACAGGGAGTATCCTACAATGAGCAGTTCTTC	CASSPQGVSYNEQFF
NA	TRBV2	NA	TRBJ2-1	TGTGCCAGCAGTGGCGACTACGATCAGGGAACTGGGGGCAATGAGCAGTTCTTC	CASSGDYDQGTGGNEQFF
NA	TRBV13	NA	TRBJ2-2	TGTGCCAGCAGCCACACAGGGAACACCGGGGAGCTGTTTTTT	CASSHTGNTGELFF
TRBD1	TRBV9	NA	TRBJ1-2	TGTGCCAGCAGCCCAGGGGACAGCTCGAGTTTGGGTGGCTACACCTTC	CASSPGDSSSLGGYTF
TRBD1	TRBV4-1	NA	TRBJ2-7	TGCGCCAGCAGCCAAGAAAGGGGGCAAACCTACGAGCAGTACTTC	CASSQERGQTYEQYF
NA	TRBV7-2	NA	TRBJ2-7	TGTGCCAGCAGCCGGACCTTTAGTCCAGGGTCCGAGCAGTACTTC	CASSRTFSPGSEQYF
TRBD2	TRBV5-1	once	TRBJ2-4	TGCGCCAGCAGTTGGGGAGGGACGGGTGAAAACATTCAGTACTTC	CASSWGGTGENIQYF
NA	TRBV9	once	TRBJ2-3	TGTGCCAGCAGCGTGTTTGGGGGGCGGTCCGATACGCAGTATTTT	CASSVFGGRSDTQYF